Listed here are 9 T cell receptor beta chains from one sample, sequenced in a study of blood T cell repertoires in COVID-19. Some clones are missing from TCRdb's copy, which holds only in-frame ones; the method was immunoSEQ multiplex PCR. Seen here are about 140,000 clones, around 83% observed once, and the top ten hold around 8.4%. Sequencing used peripheral blood. These receptor sequences come from a woman aged 55-69 years with acute or convalescent COVID-19.

The chain carries TRBV4-3 and TRBJ2-7, with 9 nucleotides matching TRBD1. The CDR3 sequence is 15 residues long. With V trimmed by 0 bases and J by 2 bases, 2 bases remained unmatched. From germline, CDR1 is LGHNA and CDR2 YSLEER. The CDR3 here is CASSQERQGAYEQYF. CDR3 DNA: TGCGCCAGCAGCCAAGAGCGACAGGGGGCCTACGAGCAGTACTTC.

This chain links TRBV30 with TRBJ1-2; D gene unclear. The CDR3 extends over 11 amino acids. Trimming shortened V by 4 bases and J by 6 bases, and 9 bases separated the two germline ends. Germline V gene lookup returns CDR1 GTSNPN and CDR2 SVGIG (reference sequence). The CDR3 spells CAWTAFHGYTF. CDR3 DNA: TGTGCCTGGACAGCGTTTCATGGCTACACCTTC.

The V call is TRBV5-4, the J call TRBJ2-7; D perhaps matches TRBD1 (5 bases). The germline V and J ends were trimmed by 3 bases and 0 bases, with 10 bases remaining between them. Germline lookup yields CDR1 SGHNT and CDR2 YYREEE (reference sequence). The CDR3 length is 14 residues. The CDR3 loop reads CASSSRTSSYEQYF. In nucleotides, the CDR3 is TGTGCCAGCAGCTCGAGGACAAGCTCCTACGAGCAGTACTTC.

Comments on this clone: The same CDR3 also results from other DNA sequences found in this sample. The CDR3 protein is CASSAGTSGGTQETQYF. Written as DNA, the CDR3 is TGTGCCAGCAGCGCTGGGACTAGCGGGGGGACTCAAGAGACCCAGTACTTC. This rearrangement joins TRBV9 to TRBJ2-5; 15 nucleotides match TRBD2. The CDR3 extends over 17 amino acids. Germline V CDR1 and CDR2: SGDLS, YYNGEE. The ends lost 3 bases at V and 2 bases at J; junction bases unmatched: 5.

The V gene is TRBV7-9, the J gene TRBJ1-4; unclear D gene. The CDR3 is 14 residues long. V lost 8 bases and J 4 bases, leaving 14 bases between the germline ends. Germline V CDR1 and CDR2: SEHNR, FQNEAQ (reference sequence). CDR3 DNA sequence: TGTGCCAGCGCGGAGGGTAGAAATAATGAAAAACTGTTTTTT. Its protein product is CASAEGRNNEKLFF.

CDR3 in amino acids: CSVRDSRTYEQYF. The DNA of the CDR3 is TGCAGCGTACGGGACAGCCGAACCTACGAGCAGTACTTC. The chain combines TRBV29-1 with TRBJ2-7; 7 bases match TRBD1. V was clipped by 6 bases and J by 2 bases; unmatched bases: 7. The CDR3 has 13 amino acids. CDR1 SQVTM and CDR2 ANQGSEA come from the germline V gene.

The chain recombines TRBV19 with TRBJ1-2; D might be TRBD1 (6 bases). The length of the CDR3 is 13 residues. Deletions cut 6 bases from V and 7 bases from J, with 15 bases between. Germline values: CDR1 LNHDA, CDR2 SQIVND (reference sequence). As DNA, the CDR3 is TGTGCCAGTAGCGCATATCAGGGGATTGGCTACACCTTC. Residues: CASSAYQGIGYTF.

The CDR3 nucleotides are TGTGCCAGTAGTATAGAGGGAGGTCGGCAGTATAGCAATCAGCCCCAGCATTTT. Encoded protein: CASSIEGGRQYSNQPQHF. The V gene is TRBV19, the J gene TRBJ1-5; unclear D gene. Germline V gene data show CDR1 as LNHDA and CDR2 as SQIVND (reference sequence). The V and J ends lost 0 bases and 0 bases respectively, with 15 bases between them. The CDR3 has 18 amino acids.

The chain recombines TRBV19 with TRBJ2-3, with 12 bases matching TRBD2. CDR3 length: 13 residues. The junction had 5 bases not matched to a gene; V was cut back by 5 bases and J by 11 bases. Germline V gives CDR1 LNHDA, CDR2 SQIVND (reference sequence). The chain's CDR3 is CASSFSTSGGQYF. The CDR3, as DNA: TGTGCCAGTAGTTTCTCGACTAGCGGGGGGCAGTATTTT.